The TCR beta chain described here comes from a study of spatial heterogeneity in lung cancer. On the study more broadly: Within tumor regions, the number of TCR transcripts tracked closely with a T cell module score obtained from matched bulk RNA-seq. As counted in raw reads, each unique TCR and UMI combination appeared more than ten times on average. Study-wide points: Alpha chain coverage of tumor T cells was estimated at approximately 7.5%, and beta chain coverage at around 13%. Counts of expanded intratumoral alpha and beta TCRs tracked tumor mutation counts.

CDR3 size: 13 residues. The V gene end was trimmed by 5 bases and the J gene end by 5 bases; junction bases not matched to a gene: 3. CDR1 MNHEY and CDR2 SVGAGI come from the germline V gene. Via MiXCR, TCRdb re-called the 5' RACE reads, giving one row per CDR3 protein. The sample carries about 3,000 distinct CDR3 sequences, over 15% recorded once. Time point meaning: sample taken at primary tumor resection. The donor population consisted of approximately 68 patients with untreated, early-stage non-small cell lung cancer. With respect to this clonotype: Its specificity is unknown. This beta chain slipped into a library made for alpha chains as a stray read, so its size is not meaningful.

The chain couples TRBV6-5 to TRBJ2-1; 7 bases align to TRBD1. The sample in question was lung tumor tissue, obtained at surgery. This receptor was identified in a male donor with early-stage non-small cell lung cancer. This chain's CDR3 is CASSLDRDNEQFF. The CDR3 nucleotides read TGTGCCAGCAGTCTAGACAGGGACAATGAGCAGTTCTTC.